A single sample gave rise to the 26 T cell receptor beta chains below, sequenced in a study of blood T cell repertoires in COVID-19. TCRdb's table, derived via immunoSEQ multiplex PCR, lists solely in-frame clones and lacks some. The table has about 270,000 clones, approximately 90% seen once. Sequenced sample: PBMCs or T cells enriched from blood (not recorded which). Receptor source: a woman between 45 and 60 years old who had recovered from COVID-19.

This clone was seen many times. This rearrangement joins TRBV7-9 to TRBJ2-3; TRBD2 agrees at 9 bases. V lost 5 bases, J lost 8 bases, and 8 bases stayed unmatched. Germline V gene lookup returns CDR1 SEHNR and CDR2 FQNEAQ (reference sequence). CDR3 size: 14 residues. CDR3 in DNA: TGTGCCAGCAGCCCGGCTAGCGGGAAGGCTACGCAGTATTTT. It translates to CASSPASGKATQYF.

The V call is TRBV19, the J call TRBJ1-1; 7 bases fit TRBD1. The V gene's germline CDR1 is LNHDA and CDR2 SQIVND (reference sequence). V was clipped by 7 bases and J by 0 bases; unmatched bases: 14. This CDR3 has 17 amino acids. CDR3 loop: CASTGRGRGLLNTEAFF. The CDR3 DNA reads TGTGCCAGTACCGGGAGGGGGCGAGGGCTATTGAACACTGAAGCTTTCTTT.

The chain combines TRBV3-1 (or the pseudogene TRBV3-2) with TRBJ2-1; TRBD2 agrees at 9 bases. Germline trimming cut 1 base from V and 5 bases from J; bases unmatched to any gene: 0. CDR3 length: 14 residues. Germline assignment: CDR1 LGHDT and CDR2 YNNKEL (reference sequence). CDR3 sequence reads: CASSQVAGDNEQFF. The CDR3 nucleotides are TGTGCCAGCAGCCAAGTAGCGGGAGACAATGAGCAGTTCTTC.

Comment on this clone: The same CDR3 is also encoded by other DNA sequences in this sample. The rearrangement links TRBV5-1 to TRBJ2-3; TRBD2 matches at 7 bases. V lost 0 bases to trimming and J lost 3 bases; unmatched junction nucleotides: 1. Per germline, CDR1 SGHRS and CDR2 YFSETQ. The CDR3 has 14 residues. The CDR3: CASSLGTSTDTQYF. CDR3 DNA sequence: TGCGCCAGCAGCTTGGGGACTAGTACAGATACGCAGTATTTT.

The CDR3 DNA reads as TGCGCCAGCAGCCAATTTCTGAGTTATGGCTACACCTTC. This sequence encodes CASSQFLSYGYTF. The rearrangement links TRBV4-1 to TRBJ1-2, with D hard to call. Between the trimmed V and J ends, which lost 2 bases and 5 bases, there was a span of 9 bases. Germline V lookup: CDR1 MGHRA, CDR2 YSYEKL. CDR3 size: 13 residues.

As DNA, the CDR3 is TGTGCCAGCAGTACAGGGGGAATAGAGAGTGAGCAGTTCTTC. Its translation: CASSTGGIESEQFF. The V gene is TRBV9, the J gene TRBJ2-1; 8 bases agree with TRBD1. The CDR3 is made up of 14 amino acids. Unmatched junction bases numbered 10, after V lost 5 bases and J lost 9 bases. Germline CDR1 is SGDLS and CDR2 is YYNGEE.

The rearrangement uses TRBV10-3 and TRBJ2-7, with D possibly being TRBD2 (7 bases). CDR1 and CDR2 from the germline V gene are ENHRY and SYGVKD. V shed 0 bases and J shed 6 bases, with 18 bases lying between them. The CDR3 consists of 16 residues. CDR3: CAISESTGGLSGEQYF. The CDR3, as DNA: TGTGCCATCAGTGAGTCGACCGGGGGGCTGAGTGGCGAGCAGTACTTC.

CDR3 DNA: TGTGCCAGCAGCTCCACTTCAATACCGAACACTGAAGCTTTCTTT. Its translation: CASSSTSIPNTEAFF. The chain uses TRBV7-3 and TRBJ1-1, with D unclear. The CDR3 length is 15 residues. Trimming removed 4 bases from V and 1 base from J, with 13 bases in between. Germline CDR1 and CDR2: SGHTA and FQGTGA.

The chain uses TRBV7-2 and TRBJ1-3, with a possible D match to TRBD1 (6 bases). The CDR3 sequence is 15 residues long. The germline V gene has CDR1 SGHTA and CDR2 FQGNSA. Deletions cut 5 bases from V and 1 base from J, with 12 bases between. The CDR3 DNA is TGTGCCAGCAGCAAGACGACAGGTTCTGGAAACACCATATATTTT. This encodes CASSKTTGSGNTIYF. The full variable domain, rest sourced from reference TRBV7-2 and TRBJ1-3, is GAGVSQSPSNKVTEKGKDVELRCDPISGHTALYWYRQSLGQGLEFLIYFQGNSAPDKSGLPSDRFSAERTGGSVSTLTIQRTQQEDSAVYLCASSKTTGSGNTIYFGEGSWLTVV.

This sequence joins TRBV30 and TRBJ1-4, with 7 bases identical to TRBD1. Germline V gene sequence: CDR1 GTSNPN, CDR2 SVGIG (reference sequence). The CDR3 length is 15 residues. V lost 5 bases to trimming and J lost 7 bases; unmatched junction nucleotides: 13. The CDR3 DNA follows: TGTGCCTGGGATCGACAGGGAAGCGGATTTGAAAAACTGTTTTTT. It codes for CAWDRQGSGFEKLFF.

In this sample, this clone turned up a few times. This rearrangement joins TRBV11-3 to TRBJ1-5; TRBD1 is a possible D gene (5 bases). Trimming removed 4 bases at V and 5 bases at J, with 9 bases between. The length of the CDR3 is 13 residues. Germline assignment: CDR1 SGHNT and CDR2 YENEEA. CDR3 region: CASSSGRDQPQHF. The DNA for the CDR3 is TGTGCCAGCAGCTCAGGGAGGGATCAGCCCCAGCATTTT.

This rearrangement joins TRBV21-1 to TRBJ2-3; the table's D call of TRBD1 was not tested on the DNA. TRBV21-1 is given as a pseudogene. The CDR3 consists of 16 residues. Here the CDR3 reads CASSRWTAPRTDTQYF. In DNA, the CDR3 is TGTGCCAGCAGCCGATGGACAGCACCTCGCACAGATACGCAGTATTTT.

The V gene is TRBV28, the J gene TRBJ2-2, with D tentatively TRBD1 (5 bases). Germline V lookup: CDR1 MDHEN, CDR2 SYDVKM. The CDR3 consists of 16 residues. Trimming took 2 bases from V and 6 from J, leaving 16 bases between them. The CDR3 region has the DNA TGTGCCAGCAGTTTACGCGGTAGCAGGGTGTCCGGGGAGCTGTTTTTT. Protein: CASSLRGSRVSGELFF.

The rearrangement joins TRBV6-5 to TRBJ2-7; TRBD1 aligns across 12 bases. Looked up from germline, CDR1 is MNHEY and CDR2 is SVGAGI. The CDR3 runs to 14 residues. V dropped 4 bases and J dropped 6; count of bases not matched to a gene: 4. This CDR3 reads CASSSRDRGLEQYF. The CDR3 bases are TGTGCCAGCAGTTCCCGGGACAGGGGGCTCGAGCAGTACTTC.

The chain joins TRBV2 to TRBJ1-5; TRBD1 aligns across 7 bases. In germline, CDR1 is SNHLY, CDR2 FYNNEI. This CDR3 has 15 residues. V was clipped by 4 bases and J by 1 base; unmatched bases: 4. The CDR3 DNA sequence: TGTGCCAGCAGTGCCCGGGACAGCAGCAATCAGCCCCAGCATTTT. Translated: CASSARDSSNQPQHF.

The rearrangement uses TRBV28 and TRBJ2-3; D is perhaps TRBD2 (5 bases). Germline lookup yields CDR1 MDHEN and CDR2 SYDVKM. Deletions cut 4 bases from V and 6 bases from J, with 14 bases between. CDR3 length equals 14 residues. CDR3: CASSSTNLGDTQYF. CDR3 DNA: TGTGCCAGCAGTTCGACTAATCTTGGTGATACGCAGTATTTT.

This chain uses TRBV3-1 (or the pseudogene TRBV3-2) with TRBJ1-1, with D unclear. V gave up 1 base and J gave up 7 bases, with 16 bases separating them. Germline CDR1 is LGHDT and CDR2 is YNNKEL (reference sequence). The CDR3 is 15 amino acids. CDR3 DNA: TGTGCCAGCAGCCAAGTGGGCAGCCGACCCGTTGAAGCTTTCTTT. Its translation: CASSQVGSRPVEAFF.

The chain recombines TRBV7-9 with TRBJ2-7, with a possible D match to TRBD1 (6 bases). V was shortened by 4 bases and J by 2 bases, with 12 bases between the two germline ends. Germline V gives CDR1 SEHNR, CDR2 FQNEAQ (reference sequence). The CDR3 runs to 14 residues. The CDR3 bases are TGTGCCAGCAGCTCAACAGGGTTTCCCTACGAGCAGTACTTC. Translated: CASSSTGFPYEQYF.

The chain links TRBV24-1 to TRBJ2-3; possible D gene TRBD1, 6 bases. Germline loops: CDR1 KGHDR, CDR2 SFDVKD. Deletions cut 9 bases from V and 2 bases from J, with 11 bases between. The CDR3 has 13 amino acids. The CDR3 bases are TGTGCCACCGGCACAGGGACCACAGATACGCAGTATTTT. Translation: CATGTGTTDTQYF.

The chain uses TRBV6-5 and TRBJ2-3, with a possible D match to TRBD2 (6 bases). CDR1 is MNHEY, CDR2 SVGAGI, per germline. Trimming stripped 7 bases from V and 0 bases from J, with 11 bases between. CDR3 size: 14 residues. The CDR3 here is CASTPGLSTDTQYF. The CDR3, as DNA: TGTGCCAGCACTCCGGGACTGAGCACAGATACGCAGTATTTT.

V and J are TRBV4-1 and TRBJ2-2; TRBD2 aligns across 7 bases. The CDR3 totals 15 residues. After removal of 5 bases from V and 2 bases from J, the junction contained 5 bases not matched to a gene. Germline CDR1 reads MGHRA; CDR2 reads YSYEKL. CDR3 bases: TGCGCCAGCAGCGCCGGGACTAAAAACACCGGGGAGCTGTTTTTT. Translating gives CASSAGTKNTGELFF.

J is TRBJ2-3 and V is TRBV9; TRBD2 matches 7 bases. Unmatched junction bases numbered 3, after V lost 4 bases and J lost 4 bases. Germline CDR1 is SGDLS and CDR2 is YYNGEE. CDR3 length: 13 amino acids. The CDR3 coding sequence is TGTGCCAGCAGCACTGGACTAGCAGATACGCAGTATTTT. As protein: CASSTGLADTQYF.

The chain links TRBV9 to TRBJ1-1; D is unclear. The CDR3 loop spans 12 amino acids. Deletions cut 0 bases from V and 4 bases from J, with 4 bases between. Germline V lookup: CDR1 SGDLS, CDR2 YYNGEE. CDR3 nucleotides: TGTGCCAGCAGCGTAGGCGGCACTGAAGCTTTCTTT. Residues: CASSVGGTEAFF. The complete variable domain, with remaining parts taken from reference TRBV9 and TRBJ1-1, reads DSGVTQTPKHLITATGQRVTLRCSPRSGDLSVYWYQQSLDQGLQFLIQYYNGEERAKGNILERFSAQQFPDLHSELNLSSLELGDSALYFCASSVGGTEAFFGQGTRLTVV.

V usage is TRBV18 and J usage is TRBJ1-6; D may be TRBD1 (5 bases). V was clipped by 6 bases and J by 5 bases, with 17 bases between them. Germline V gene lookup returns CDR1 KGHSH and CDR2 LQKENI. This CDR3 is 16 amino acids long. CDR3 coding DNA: TGTGCCAGCTCTCCCGCCCAGGGAACCAATAATTCACCCCTCCACTTT. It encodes CASSPAQGTNNSPLHF.

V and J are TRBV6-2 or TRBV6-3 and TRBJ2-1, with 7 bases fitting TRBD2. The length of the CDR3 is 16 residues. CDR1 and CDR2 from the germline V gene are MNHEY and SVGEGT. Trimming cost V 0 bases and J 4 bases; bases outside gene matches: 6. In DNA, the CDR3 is TGTGCCAGCAGTTACTCGGGGAGGGGTCCTTACAATGAGCAGTTCTTC. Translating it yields CASSYSGRGPYNEQFF.

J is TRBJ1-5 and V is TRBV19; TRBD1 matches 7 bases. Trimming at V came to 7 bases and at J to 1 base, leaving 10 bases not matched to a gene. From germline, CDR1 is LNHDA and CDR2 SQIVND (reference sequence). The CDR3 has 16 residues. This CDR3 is CASIPNPGQSNQPQHF. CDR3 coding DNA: TGTGCCAGTATACCAAACCCGGGACAGAGCAATCAGCCCCAGCATTTT.